A single sample is the source of the 6 T cell receptor beta chains below, sequenced in a study of control samples from healthy donors and cancer patients. Libraries were prepared by immunoSEQ multiplex PCR; TCRdb keeps only in-frame clonotypes and omits some of them. The table lists under 300,000 clones, 82% of them singletons. Sample: PBMCs. Every receptor here comes from a woman aged 55-75 years with lung cancer.

The chain has TRBV3-1 (or the pseudogene TRBV3-2) and TRBJ2-5; no reliable D call. The CDR3 sequence is 15 residues long. CDR1 LGHDT and CDR2 YNNKEL come from the germline V gene (reference sequence). V lost 1 base, J lost 1 base, and 10 bases lay in between. The CDR3 DNA is TGTGCCAGCAGCCAAGGCGGTGGATTCCAAGAGACCCAGTACTTC. Protein: CASSQGGGFQETQYF.

This clone has only a few counts. The V gene is TRBV20-1, the J gene TRBJ1-2; D unresolved. Germline assignment: CDR1 DFQATT and CDR2 SNEGSKA (reference sequence). This CDR3 spans 11 amino acids. V was cut by 6 bases and J by 6 bases, with 11 bases left in between. This CDR3 reads CSASGGDGYTF. For the CDR3, the DNA is TGCAGTGCCAGCGGTGGGGATGGCTACACCTTC.

This clone was seen more than once but under ten times. The genes are TRBV6-1 and TRBJ2-7; D gene unclear. The germline CDR1 and CDR2 sequences are MNHNS and SASEGT. The CDR3 totals 14 residues. The V end was cut by 1 base, the J end by 3 bases, with 10 bases between. The CDR3 here is CASSEGPPVYEQYF. CDR3 nucleotides: TGTGCCAGCAGTGAAGGGCCACCAGTCTACGAGCAGTACTTC.

This chain links TRBV7-9 with TRBJ1-2; the D is unclear. Germline lookup yields CDR1 SEHNR and CDR2 FQNEAQ (reference sequence). The CDR3 spans 13 residues. Trimming stripped 3 bases from V and 0 bases from J, with 5 bases between. In DNA form, the CDR3 reads TGTGCCAGCAGCTTTGAGGCTAACTATGGCTACACCTTC. Protein sequence: CASSFEANYGYTF.

This clone was detected once. The chain employs TRBV28 and TRBJ1-2, with a possible D match to TRBD1 (6 bases). The ends were cut back, 6 bases at V and 0 bases at J, with 14 bases in the middle. Germline V gene sequence: CDR1 MDHEN, CDR2 SYDVKM. The CDR3 runs 15 residues. The CDR3, as DNA: TGTGCCAGCAGCGGAAGGACAGCCACTAACTATGGCTACACCTTC. It translates to CASSGRTATNYGYTF.

This chain links TRBV25-1 with TRBJ2-7; D is undetermined. The germline V gene encodes CDR1 MGHDK and CDR2 SYGVNS. The CDR3 is 11 residues long. Trimming removed 5 bases from V and 3 bases from J, with 5 bases in between. The CDR3 loop is CASSLHYEQYF. The DNA for the CDR3 is TGTGCCAGCAGTCTTCACTACGAGCAGTACTTC.